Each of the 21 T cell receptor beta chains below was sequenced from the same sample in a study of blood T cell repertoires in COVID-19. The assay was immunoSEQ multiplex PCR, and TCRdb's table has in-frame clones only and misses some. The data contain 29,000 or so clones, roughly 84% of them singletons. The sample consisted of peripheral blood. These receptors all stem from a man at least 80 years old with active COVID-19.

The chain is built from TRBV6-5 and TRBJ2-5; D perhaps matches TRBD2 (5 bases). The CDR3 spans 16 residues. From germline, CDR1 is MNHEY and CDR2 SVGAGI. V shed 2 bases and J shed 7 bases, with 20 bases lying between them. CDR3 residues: CASSYTSLRGKGTQYF. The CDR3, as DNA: TGTGCCAGCAGTTACACCAGTTTACGAGGGAAAGGGACCCAGTACTTC.

CDR3 in amino acids: CASSYSTGKNEQFF. The CDR3 DNA is TGTGCCAGCAGTTACTCGACAGGGAAGAATGAGCAGTTCTTC. The chain recombines TRBV6-5 with TRBJ2-1; the match to TRBD1 covers 7 bases. V lost 0 bases, J lost 7 bases, and 3 bases stayed unmatched. From germline, CDR1 is MNHEY and CDR2 SVGAGI. This CDR3 is built from 14 residues.

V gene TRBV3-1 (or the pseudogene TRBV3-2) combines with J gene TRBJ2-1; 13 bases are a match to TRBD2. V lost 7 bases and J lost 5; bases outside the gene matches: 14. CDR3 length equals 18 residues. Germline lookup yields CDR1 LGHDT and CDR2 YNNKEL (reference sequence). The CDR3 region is CASTRTSGGQWGNNEQFF. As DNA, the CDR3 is TGTGCCAGCACCCGGACTAGCGGGGGACAGTGGGGGAACAATGAGCAGTTCTTC.

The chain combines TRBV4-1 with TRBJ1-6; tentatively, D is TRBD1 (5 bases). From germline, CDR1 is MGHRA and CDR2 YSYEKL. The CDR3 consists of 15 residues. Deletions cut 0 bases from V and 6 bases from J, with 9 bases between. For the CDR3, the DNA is TGCGCCAGCAGCCAAGATCCAGGGATTAATTCACCCCTCCACTTT. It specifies CASSQDPGINSPLHF.

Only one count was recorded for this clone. This CDR3 is CASSPKSRVQQYF. CDR3 coding DNA: TGTGCCAGCAGCCCCAAGAGCCGGGTGCAACAGTATTTT. The chain joins TRBV3-1 (or the pseudogene TRBV3-2) to TRBJ2-3; unclear D gene. The CDR3 runs 13 residues. The germline V gene encodes CDR1 LGHDT and CDR2 YNNKEL (reference sequence). Trimming took off 4 bases at V and 12 bases at J, with 17 bases between the two ends.

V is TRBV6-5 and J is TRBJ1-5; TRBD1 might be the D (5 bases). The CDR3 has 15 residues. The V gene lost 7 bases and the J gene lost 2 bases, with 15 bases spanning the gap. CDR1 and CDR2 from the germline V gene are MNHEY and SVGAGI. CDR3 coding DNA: TGTGCCAGCAAGCTGCAGGGTCGCGGCAATCAGCCCCAGCATTTT. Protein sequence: CASKLQGRGNQPQHF.

CDR3 DNA: TGTGCCTGGGAGGCGGACTCTGGAAACACCATATATTTT. It yields the protein CAWEADSGNTIYF. The gene calls are TRBV30 and TRBJ1-3; no clear D gene. The germline gives CDR1 GTSNPN, CDR2 SVGIG (reference sequence). The V gene lost 5 bases and the J gene lost 0 bases, with 8 bases spanning the gap. This CDR3 has 13 residues.

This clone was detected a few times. The CDR3 protein is CASQNTGELFF. The CDR3 DNA reads as TGTGCCAGCCAGAACACCGGGGAGCTGTTTTTT. The chain combines TRBV27 with TRBJ2-2; D ambiguous. V was cut by 8 bases and J by 1 base, with 2 bases left in between. The CDR3 has 11 amino acids. The V gene's germline CDR1 is MNHEY and CDR2 SMNVEV (reference sequence).

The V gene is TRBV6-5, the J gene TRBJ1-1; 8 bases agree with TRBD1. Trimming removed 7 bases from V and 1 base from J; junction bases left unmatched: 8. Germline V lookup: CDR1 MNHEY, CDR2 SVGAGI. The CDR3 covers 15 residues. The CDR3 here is CASNRGQGWNTEAFF. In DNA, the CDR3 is TGTGCCAGCAATCGAGGACAGGGCTGGAACACTGAAGCTTTCTTT.

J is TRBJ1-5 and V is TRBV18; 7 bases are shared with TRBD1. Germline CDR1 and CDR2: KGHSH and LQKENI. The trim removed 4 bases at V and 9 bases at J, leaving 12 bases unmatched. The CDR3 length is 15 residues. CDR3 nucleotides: TGTGCCAGCTCACAAGGACAGGCGGGCTCGTGGCCCCAGCATTTT. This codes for CASSQGQAGSWPQHF.

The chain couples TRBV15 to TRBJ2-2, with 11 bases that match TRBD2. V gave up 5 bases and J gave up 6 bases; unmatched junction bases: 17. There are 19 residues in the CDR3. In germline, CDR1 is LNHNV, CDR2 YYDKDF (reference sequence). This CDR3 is CATSRTRHPGSGGAGELFF. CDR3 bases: TGTGCCACCAGCCGAACGCGCCACCCGGGTAGCGGGGGGGCCGGGGAGCTGTTTTTT.

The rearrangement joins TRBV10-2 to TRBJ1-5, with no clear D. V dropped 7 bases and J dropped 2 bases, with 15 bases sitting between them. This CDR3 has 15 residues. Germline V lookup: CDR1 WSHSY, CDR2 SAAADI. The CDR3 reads CASKRAGNGNQPQHF. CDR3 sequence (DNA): TGCGCCAGCAAGAGGGCGGGGAACGGCAATCAGCCCCAGCATTTT.

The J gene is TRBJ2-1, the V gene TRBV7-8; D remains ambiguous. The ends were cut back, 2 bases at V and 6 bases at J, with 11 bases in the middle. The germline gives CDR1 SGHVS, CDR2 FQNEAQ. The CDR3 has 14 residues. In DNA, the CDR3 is TGTGCCAGCAGCTTATACATCGCTGGCAATGAGCAGTTCTTC. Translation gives CASSLYIAGNEQFF.

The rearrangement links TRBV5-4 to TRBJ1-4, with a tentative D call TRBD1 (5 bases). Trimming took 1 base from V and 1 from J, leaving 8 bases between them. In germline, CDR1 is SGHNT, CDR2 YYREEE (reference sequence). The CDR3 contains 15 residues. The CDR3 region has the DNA TGTGCCAGCAGCTTGATAGGGGAAACTAATGAAAAACTGTTTTTT. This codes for CASSLIGETNEKLFF.

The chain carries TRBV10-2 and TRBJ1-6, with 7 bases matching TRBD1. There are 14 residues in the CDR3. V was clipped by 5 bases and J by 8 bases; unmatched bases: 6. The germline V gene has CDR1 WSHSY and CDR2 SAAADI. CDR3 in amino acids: CASSTDRADSPLHF. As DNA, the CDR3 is TGCGCCAGCAGTACAGACAGGGCCGATTCACCCCTCCACTTT.

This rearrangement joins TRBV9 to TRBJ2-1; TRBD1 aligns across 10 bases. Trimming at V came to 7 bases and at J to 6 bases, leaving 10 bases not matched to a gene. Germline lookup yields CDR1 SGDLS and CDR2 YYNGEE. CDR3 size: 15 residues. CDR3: CASSHRDRGSNEQFF. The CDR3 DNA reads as TGTGCCAGCTCCCACCGGGACAGGGGAAGCAATGAGCAGTTCTTC.

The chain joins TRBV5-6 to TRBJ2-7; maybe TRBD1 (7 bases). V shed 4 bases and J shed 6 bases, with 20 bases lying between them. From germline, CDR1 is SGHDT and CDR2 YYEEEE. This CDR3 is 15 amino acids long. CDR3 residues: CASSLPGTAGLEQYF. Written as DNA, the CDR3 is TGTGCCAGCAGCCTCCCCGGGACAGCGGGCCTCGAGCAGTACTTC. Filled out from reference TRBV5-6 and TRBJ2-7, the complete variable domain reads DAGVTQSPTHLIKTRGQQVTLRCSPKSGHDTVSWYQQALGQGPQFIFQYYEEEERQRGNFPDRFSGHQFPNYSSELNVNALLLGDSALYLCASSLPGTAGLEQYFGPGTRLTVT.

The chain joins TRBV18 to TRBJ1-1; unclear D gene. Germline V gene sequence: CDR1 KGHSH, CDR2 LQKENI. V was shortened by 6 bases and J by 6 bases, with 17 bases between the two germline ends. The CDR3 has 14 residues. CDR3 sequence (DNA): TGTGCCAGCTCTTCCGGTCCCACCTCCGCTGAAGCTTTCTTT. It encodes CASSSGPTSAEAFF.

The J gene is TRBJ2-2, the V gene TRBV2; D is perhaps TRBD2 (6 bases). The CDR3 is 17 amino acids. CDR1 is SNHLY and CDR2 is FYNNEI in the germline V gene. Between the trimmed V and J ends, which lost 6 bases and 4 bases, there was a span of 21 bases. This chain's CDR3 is CASSPEIPDYVTGELFF. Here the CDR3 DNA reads TGTGCCAGCAGCCCCGAAATCCCGGACTACGTCACCGGGGAGCTGTTTTTT.

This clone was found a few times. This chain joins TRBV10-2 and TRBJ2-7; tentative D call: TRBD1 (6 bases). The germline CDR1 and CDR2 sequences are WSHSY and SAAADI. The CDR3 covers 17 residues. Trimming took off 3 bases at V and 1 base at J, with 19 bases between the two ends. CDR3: CASSDVPFGTRSYEQYF. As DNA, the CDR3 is TGCGCCAGCAGTGACGTCCCGTTCGGGACACGGTCCTACGAGCAGTACTTC.

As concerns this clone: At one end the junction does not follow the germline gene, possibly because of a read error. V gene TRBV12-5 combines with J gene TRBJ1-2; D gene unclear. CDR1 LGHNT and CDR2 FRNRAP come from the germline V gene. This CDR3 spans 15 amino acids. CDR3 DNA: TGTGCTAGTGCCCTAGCCCTCACAGCTAATTATGGCTACACCTTC. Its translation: CASALALTANYGYTF.